What follows are 22 T cell receptor beta chains derived from one specimen sequenced in a study of T cell responses to AZD1222 COVID-19 vaccine. The data were produced by immunoSEQ multiplex PCR, yet TCRdb's version contains in-frame clones alone and is incomplete. The sample carries about 140,000 clones, 89% recorded once. The sequencing used peripheral blood, collected on day 0 of AZD1222 vaccination. These receptors were taken from an adult in good health.

The chain combines TRBV2 with TRBJ2-5; 8 positions match TRBD2. CDR1 SNHLY and CDR2 FYNNEI come from the germline V gene. CDR3 size: 14 residues. V shed 10 bases and J 4 bases; nucleotides not matched to a gene: 11. CDR3 in amino acids: CATLPGGGRETQYF. Written as DNA, the CDR3 is TGTGCCACCCTCCCCGGGGGGGGGAGAGAGACCCAGTACTTC.

V is TRBV20-1 and J is TRBJ2-1; perhaps TRBD1 as D (5 bases). CDR1 and CDR2 (germline): DFQATT, SNEGSKA (reference sequence). Trimming left V 3 bases short and J 10 bases short, with 16 bases between. The length of the CDR3 is 13 residues. CDR3 nucleotides: TGCAGTGCTAGTGACCAGGGAAACATGGAGCAGTTCTTC. It translates to CSASDQGNMEQFF.

This sequence joins TRBV6-1 and TRBJ1-5; D remains unclear. The CDR3 has 13 amino acids. Germline CDR1 MNHNS, CDR2 SASEGT. V was cut by 2 bases and J by 3 bases, with 5 bases left in between. The CDR3 region is CASSETYNQPQHF. CDR3 DNA: TGTGCCAGCAGTGAAACGTACAATCAGCCCCAGCATTTT.

The chain carries TRBV30 and TRBJ2-5; D remains ambiguous. Between the trimmed V and J ends, which lost 1 base and 4 bases, there was a span of 13 bases. There are 14 residues in the CDR3. The germline V gene encodes CDR1 GTSNPN and CDR2 SVGIG (reference sequence). The CDR3 is CAWSGGGARETQYF. In DNA form, the CDR3 reads TGTGCCTGGAGTGGAGGCGGAGCAAGAGAGACCCAGTACTTC.

J is TRBJ2-3 and V is TRBV7-3; maybe TRBD2 (6 bases). Germline CDR1 reads SGHTA; CDR2 reads FQGTGA. This CDR3 spans 15 amino acids. Trimming left V 1 base short and J 1 base short, with 9 bases between. CDR3 protein: CASSLIGGGTDTQYF. In DNA form, the CDR3 reads TGTGCCAGCAGCTTAATCGGGGGTGGCACAGATACGCAGTATTTT.

The CDR3 here is CASIGLAGVNEQFF. In DNA form, the CDR3 reads TGTGCCAGCATTGGGCTAGCGGGAGTCAATGAGCAGTTCTTC. This chain connects TRBV27 to TRBJ2-1; 10 bases map to TRBD2. Trimming cost V 7 bases and J 6 bases; bases outside gene matches: 6. Germline values: CDR1 MNHEY, CDR2 SMNVEV (reference sequence). This CDR3 is built from 14 residues.

The V and J genes are TRBV7-2 and TRBJ1-6, with D unclear. Trimming cost V 1 base and J 7 bases, with 8 bases left between them. Germline values: CDR1 SGHTA, CDR2 FQGNSA. The CDR3 extends over 14 amino acids. CDR3 sequence reads: CASSLVRENSPLHF. The DNA for the CDR3 is TGTGCCAGCAGCTTAGTTCGGGAGAATTCACCCCTCCACTTT.

This chain links TRBV10-2 with TRBJ2-2, with D unresolved. The CDR3 is made up of 13 amino acids. With 3 bases removed from V and 6 bases from J, the gap between germline ends came to 8 bases. The germline gives CDR1 WSHSY, CDR2 SAAADI. The CDR3 here is CASSDTWAGELFF. DNA of the CDR3: TGCGCCAGCAGTGATACATGGGCCGGGGAGCTGTTTTTT.

The chain is built from TRBV12-5 and TRBJ1-2; TRBD1 aligns across 8 bases. Germline V gene lookup returns CDR1 LGHNT and CDR2 FRNRAP. The CDR3 has 12 amino acids. The V and J ends lost 5 bases and 13 bases, in that order; junction bases with no gene match: 9. CDR3 in DNA: TGTGCTAGTGGTCCCCCGGGACAGGCCGGCACCTTC. Protein sequence: CASGPPGQAGTF.

This chain connects TRBV13 to TRBJ2-7; 9 bases line up with TRBD2. Germline trimming cut 1 base from V and 0 bases from J; bases unmatched to any gene: 4. Germline V gene lookup returns CDR1 PRHDT and CDR2 FYEKMQ (reference sequence). The CDR3 is 16 residues long. The CDR3 coding sequence is TGTGCCAGCAGCTTAGTGGCGGGGGGGAACTCCTACGAGCAGTACTTC. Translation: CASSLVAGGNSYEQYF.

A word on this clone: Other nucleotide sequences from this sample produce the same CDR3. V usage is TRBV5-1 and J usage is TRBJ1-1, with D unresolved. The germline V gene encodes CDR1 SGHRS and CDR2 YFSETQ. The CDR3 covers 13 residues. Trimming cost V 0 bases and J 1 base, with 4 bases left between them. CDR3 sequence: CASSLDPNTEAFF. The CDR3 DNA reads TGCGCCAGCAGCTTGGACCCGAACACTGAAGCTTTCTTT.

The V gene is TRBV19, the J gene TRBJ1-5; no reliable D call. The V and J ends lost 8 bases and 6 bases respectively, with 11 bases between them. CDR1 and CDR2 from the germline V gene are LNHDA and SQIVND (reference sequence). This CDR3 contains 12 residues. Written as DNA, the CDR3 is TGTGCCAGTGCAGACTTGGGTCAGCCCCAGCATTTT. Its protein product is CASADLGQPQHF.

The J gene is TRBJ1-4, the V gene TRBV2; 7 positions agree with TRBD1. The CDR3 has 17 residues. Per germline, CDR1 SNHLY and CDR2 FYNNEI. V was pared by 6 bases and J by 8 bases, with 18 bases of the junction left unmatched. The chain's CDR3 is CASRTGSLLSLREKLFF. The DNA for the CDR3 is TGTGCCAGCAGGACAGGGTCCCTCCTATCCTTAAGGGAAAAACTGTTTTTT.

The chain joins TRBV19 to TRBJ1-1; D is ambiguous. The V gene's germline CDR1 is LNHDA and CDR2 SQIVND (reference sequence). The CDR3 has 14 amino acids. The V end was cut by 6 bases, the J end by 4 bases, with 15 bases between. The CDR3 DNA is TGTGCCAGTAGGCGCCCCCTTGATCGCACTGAAGCTTTCTTT. This sequence encodes CASRRPLDRTEAFF.

The chain joins TRBV6-5 to TRBJ1-6, with D unresolved. The CDR3 totals 16 residues. V lost 2 bases to trimming and J lost 6 bases, with 14 bases between them. Germline lookup yields CDR1 MNHEY and CDR2 SVGAGI. The CDR3 sequence is CASSYRYRGPNSPLHF. The CDR3 DNA sequence: TGTGCCAGCAGTTACCGTTACCGAGGGCCTAATTCACCCCTCCACTTT.

Regarding this clone: Other DNA sequences in this specimen translate into the identical CDR3. CDR3 DNA: TGTGCCAGCAGTTACTCATACAGGGCGGACACCGGGGAGCTGTTTTTT. It specifies CASSYSYRADTGELFF. This sequence joins TRBV6-5 and TRBJ2-2; perhaps TRBD1 as D (6 bases). The CDR3 has 16 residues. Germline values: CDR1 MNHEY, CDR2 SVGAGI. Trimming removed 0 bases from V and 3 bases from J, with 11 bases in between.

CDR3 region: CSVLGRGQNTGELFF. CDR3 sequence (DNA): TGCAGCGTCCTGGGGCGGGGGCAAAACACCGGGGAGCTGTTTTTT. V gene TRBV29-1 combines with J gene TRBJ2-2; a weak D match, TRBD2 (7 bases). V was clipped by 6 bases and J by 2 bases, with 16 bases between them. CDR3 length: 15 residues. From germline, CDR1 is SQVTM and CDR2 ANQGSEA.

V and J are TRBV29-1 and TRBJ1-2, with no clear D. There are 13 residues in the CDR3. V was clipped by 2 bases and J by 2 bases, with 9 bases between them. Looked up from germline, CDR1 is SQVTM and CDR2 is ANQGSEA. CDR3 region: CSVERAVNYGYTF. DNA of the CDR3: TGCAGCGTTGAAAGGGCCGTAAACTATGGCTACACCTTC.

The chain is built from TRBV6-5 and TRBJ1-2, with D possibly being TRBD1 (5 bases). This CDR3 spans 13 amino acids. Trimming stripped 6 bases from V and 8 bases from J, with 16 bases between. Germline values: CDR1 MNHEY, CDR2 SVGAGI. The CDR3 region is CASSPGPVGGYTF. As DNA, the CDR3 is TGTGCCAGCAGCCCGGGACCGGTGGGGGGCTACACCTTC.

The chain joins TRBV7-3 to TRBJ2-1; D is unclear. The CDR3 length is 16 residues. V shed 0 bases and J shed 10 bases, with 19 bases lying between them. Germline V gene sequence: CDR1 SGHTA, CDR2 FQGTGA. CDR3 amino acids: CASSLTGLAVREEQFF. The CDR3 DNA reads TGTGCCAGCAGCTTAACCGGGCTGGCCGTGCGCGAAGAGCAGTTCTTC.

The chain has TRBV25-1 and TRBJ1-3, with a weak D call TRBD1 (5 bases). Germline V gene lookup returns CDR1 MGHDK and CDR2 SYGVNS. The ends were cut back, 0 bases at V and 0 bases at J, with 12 bases in the middle. The CDR3 has 17 amino acids. CDR3 sequence (DNA): TGTGCCAGCAGTGAATACGGGCGGGGCCTCTCTGGAAACACCATATATTTT. Its translation is CASSEYGRGLSGNTIYF.

The chain has TRBV3-1 (or the pseudogene TRBV3-2) and TRBJ1-1; no definite D call. CDR3 length: 15 amino acids. The ends were cut back, 0 bases at V and 0 bases at J, with 8 bases in the middle. Germline V CDR1 and CDR2: LGHDT, YNNKEL (reference sequence). The CDR3 sequence: CASSQDLYLNTEAFF. CDR3 DNA: TGTGCCAGCAGCCAAGATCTTTACCTGAACACTGAAGCTTTCTTT.